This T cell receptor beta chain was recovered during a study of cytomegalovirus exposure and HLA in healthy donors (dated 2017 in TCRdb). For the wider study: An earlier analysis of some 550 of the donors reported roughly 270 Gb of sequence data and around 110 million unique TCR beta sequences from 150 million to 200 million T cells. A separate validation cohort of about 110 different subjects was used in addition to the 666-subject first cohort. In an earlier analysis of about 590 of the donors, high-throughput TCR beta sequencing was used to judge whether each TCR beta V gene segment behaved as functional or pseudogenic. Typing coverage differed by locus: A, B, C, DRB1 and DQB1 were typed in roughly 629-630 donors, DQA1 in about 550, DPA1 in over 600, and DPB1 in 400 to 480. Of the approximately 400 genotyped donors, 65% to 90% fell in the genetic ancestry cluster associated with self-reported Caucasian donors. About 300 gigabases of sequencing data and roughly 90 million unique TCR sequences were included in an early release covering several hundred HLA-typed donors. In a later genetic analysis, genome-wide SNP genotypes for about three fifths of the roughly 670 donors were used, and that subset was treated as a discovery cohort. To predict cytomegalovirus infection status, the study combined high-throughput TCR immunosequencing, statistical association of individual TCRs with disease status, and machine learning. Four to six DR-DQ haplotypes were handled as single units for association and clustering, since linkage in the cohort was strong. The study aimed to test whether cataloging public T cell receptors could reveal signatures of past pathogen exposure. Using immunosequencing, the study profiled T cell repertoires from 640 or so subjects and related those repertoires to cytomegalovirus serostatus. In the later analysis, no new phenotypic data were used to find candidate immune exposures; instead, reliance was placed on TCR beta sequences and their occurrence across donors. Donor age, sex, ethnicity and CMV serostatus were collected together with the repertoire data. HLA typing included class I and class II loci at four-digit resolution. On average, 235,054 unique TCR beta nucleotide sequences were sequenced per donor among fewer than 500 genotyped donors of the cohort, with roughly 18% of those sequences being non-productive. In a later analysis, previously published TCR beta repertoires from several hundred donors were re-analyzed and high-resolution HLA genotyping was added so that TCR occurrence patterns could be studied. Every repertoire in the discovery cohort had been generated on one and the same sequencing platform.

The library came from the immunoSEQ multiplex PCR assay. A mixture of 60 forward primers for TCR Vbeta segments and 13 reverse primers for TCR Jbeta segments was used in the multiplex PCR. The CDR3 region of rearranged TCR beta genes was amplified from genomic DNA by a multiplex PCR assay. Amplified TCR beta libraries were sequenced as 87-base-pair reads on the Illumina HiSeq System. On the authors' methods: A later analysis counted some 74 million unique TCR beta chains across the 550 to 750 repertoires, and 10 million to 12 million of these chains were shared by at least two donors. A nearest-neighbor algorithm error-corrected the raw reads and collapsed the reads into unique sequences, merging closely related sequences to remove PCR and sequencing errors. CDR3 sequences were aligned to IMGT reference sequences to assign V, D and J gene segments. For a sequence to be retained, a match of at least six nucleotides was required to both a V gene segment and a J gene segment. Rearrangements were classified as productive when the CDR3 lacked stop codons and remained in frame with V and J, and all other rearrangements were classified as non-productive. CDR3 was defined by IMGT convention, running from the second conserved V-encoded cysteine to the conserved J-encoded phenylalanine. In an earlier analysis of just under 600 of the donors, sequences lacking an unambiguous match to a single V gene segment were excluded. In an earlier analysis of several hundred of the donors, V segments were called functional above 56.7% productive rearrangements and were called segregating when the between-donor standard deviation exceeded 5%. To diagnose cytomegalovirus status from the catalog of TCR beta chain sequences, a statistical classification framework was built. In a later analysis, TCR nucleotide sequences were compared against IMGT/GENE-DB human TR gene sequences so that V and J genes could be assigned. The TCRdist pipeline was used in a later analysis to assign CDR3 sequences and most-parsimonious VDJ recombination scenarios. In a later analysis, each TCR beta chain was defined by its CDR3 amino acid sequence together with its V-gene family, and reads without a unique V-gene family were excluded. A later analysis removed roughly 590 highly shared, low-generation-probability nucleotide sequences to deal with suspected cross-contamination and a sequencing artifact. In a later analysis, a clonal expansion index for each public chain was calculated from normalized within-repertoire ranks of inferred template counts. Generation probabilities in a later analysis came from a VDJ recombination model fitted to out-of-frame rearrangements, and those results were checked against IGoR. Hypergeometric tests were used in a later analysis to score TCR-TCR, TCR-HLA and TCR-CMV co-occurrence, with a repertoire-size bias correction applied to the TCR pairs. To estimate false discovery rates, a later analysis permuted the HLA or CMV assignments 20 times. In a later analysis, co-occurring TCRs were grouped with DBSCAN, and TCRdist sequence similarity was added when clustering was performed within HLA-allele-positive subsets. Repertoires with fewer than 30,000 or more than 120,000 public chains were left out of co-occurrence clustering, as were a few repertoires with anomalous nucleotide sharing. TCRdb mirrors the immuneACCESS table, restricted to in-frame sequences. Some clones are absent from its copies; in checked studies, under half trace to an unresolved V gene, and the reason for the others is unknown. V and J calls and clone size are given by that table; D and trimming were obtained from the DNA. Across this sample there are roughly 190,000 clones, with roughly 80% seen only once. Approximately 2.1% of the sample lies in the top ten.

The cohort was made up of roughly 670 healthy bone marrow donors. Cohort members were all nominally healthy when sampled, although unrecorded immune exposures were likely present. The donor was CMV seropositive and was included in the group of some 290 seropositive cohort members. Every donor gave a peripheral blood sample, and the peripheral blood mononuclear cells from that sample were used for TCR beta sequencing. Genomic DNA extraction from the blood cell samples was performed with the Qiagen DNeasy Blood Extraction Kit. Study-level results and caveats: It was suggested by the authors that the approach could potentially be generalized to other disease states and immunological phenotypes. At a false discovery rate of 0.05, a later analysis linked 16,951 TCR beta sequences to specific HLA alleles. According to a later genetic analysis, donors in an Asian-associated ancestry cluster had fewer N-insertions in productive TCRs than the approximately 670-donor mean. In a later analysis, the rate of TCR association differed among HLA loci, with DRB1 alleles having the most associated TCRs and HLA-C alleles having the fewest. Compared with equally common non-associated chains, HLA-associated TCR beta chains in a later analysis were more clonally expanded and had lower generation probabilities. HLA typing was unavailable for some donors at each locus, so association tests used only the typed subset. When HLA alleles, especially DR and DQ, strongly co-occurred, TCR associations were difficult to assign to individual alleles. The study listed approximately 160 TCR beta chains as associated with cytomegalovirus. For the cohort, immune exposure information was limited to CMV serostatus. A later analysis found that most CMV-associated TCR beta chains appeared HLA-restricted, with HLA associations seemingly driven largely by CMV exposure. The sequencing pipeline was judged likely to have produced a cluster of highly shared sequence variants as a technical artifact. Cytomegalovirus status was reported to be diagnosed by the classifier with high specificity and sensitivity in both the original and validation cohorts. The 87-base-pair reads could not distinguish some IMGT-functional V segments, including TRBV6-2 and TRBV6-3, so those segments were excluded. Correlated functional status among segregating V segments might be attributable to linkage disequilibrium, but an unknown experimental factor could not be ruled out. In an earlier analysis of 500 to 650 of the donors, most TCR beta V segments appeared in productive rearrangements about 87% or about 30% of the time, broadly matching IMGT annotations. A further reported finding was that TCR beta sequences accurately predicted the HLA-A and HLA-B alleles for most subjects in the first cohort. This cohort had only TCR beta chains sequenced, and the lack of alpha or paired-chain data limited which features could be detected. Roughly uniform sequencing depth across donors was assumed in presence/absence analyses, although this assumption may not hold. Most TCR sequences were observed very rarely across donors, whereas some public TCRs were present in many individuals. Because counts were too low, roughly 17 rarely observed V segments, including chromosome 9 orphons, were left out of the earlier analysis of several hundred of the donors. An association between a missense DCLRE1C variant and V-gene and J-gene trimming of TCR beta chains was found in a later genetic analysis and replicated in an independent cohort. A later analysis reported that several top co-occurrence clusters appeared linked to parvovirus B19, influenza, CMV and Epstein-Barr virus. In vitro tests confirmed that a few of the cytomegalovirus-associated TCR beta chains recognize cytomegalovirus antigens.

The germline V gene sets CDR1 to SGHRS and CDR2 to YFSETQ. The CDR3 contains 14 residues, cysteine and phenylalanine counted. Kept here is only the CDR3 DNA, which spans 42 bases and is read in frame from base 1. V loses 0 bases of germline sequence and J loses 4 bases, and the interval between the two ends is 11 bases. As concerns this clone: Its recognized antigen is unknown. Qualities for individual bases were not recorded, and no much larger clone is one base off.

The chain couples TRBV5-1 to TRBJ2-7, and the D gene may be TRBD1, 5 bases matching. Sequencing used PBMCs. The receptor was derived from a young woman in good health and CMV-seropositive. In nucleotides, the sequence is TGCGCCAGCAGCTTGGTTACAAACAGGTACGAGCAGTACTTC. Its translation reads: CASSLVTNRYEQYF.